This TCR beta chain was profiled in a study of Ad26.COV2.S vaccination and SARS-CoV-2 variants. In the study overall: In the study, Ad26.COV2.S was injected intramuscularly once, or twice 56 days apart.

Treatment described: some 20 received Ad26.COV2.S at low or high dose, single or two shots; 5 received placebo; per-sample allocation not given. Material that was analyzed had been drawn on day 63 after the first vaccine or placebo injection. The germline V gene has CDR1 LGHNA and CDR2 YSLEER. Unmatched junction bases numbered 6, after V lost 4 bases and J lost 5 bases. The length of the CDR3 is 16 residues. Produced via immunoSEQ multiplex PCR; TCRdb's table is partial and in-frame only. This sample yields about 350,000 clones, of which 86% are seen a single time; about 10% belongs to the top ten. Study-wide points: Non-spike TCR breadth showed similarity between vaccine and placebo recipients. Those who received the vaccine showed greater spike-specific TCR breadth than those given placebo.

Remarks on this clone: Its specificity is not known.

The sequence was collected from a person between 18 and 65 years old who received the Ad26.COV2.S COVID-19 vaccine or a placebo. This specimen consisted of peripheral blood, obtained in a trial of Ad26.COV2.S vaccine versus placebo. This chain connects TRBV4-3 to TRBJ2-3; 13 nucleotides align to TRBD2. CDR3 bases: TGCGCCAGCAGCCGAGGACTAGCGGGGGACCTAGATACGCAGTATTTT. As protein: CASSRGLAGDLDTQYF.